What follows is one T cell receptor beta chain and its context. CDR3 size: 17 residues. V dropped 5 bases and J dropped 4 bases, with 23 bases sitting between them. Germline V gene data show CDR1 as KGHSY and CDR2 as FQNENV. The sample is drawn from a study of CD8 T cells in Susac syndrome. When the RNA was reverse transcribed, random hexamers were used with an input of roughly 0.45 to 1 ug. TCRdb re-called the immunoSEQ multiplex PCR reads through MiXCR, storing one row per CDR3 protein. Seen here are around 20,000 distinct CDR3 sequences, roughly 95% observed once, and the top ten hold 0.2% to 0.3%.

The V gene is TRBV16, the J gene TRBJ1-2; D call uncertain. The receptor's source is a human donor in good health. Sequences were obtained from CD8+ T cells from PBMCs. CDR3 coding DNA: TGTGCCAGCAGCTGGGCAATGGTCGTTAGAAAGATCTATGGCTACACCTTC. It is translated as CASSWAMVVRKIYGYTF.